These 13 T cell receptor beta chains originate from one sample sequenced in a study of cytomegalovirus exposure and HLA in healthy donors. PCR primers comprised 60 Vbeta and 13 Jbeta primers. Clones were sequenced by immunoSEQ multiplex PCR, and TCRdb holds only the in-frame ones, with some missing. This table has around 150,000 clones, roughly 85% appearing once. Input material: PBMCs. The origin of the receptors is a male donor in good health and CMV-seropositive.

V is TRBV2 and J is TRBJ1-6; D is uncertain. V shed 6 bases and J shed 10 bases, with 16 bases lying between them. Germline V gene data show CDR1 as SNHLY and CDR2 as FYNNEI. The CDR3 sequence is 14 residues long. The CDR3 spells CASRWTGPGSPLHF. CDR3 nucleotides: TGTGCCAGCAGATGGACCGGTCCGGGGTCACCCCTCCACTTT.

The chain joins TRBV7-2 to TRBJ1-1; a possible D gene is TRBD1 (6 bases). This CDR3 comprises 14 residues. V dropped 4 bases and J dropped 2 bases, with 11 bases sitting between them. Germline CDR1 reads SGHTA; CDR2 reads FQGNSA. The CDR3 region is CASSYRATNTEAFF. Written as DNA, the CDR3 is TGTGCCAGCAGCTACAGGGCAACAAACACTGAAGCTTTCTTT. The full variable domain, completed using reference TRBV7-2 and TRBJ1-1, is GAGVSQSPSNKVTEKGKDVELRCDPISGHTALYWYRQSLGQGLEFLIYFQGNSAPDKSGLPSDRFSAERTGGSVSTLTIQRTQQEDSAVYLCASSYRATNTEAFFGQGTRLTVV.

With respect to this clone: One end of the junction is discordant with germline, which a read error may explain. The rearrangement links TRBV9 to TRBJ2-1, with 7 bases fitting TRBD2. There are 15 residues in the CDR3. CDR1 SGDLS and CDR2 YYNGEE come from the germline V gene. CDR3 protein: CASSTQAGLYNEQLF. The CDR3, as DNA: TGTGCCAGCAGCACACAAGCGGGACTCTACAATGAGCAGCTCTTC.

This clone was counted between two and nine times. CDR3 in DNA: TGCGCCAGCAGCCCGGGGGGACAGGGGATACCTGGTGAGCAGTTCTTC. It is translated as CASSPGGQGIPGEQFF. The chain is built from TRBV5-1 and TRBJ2-1; 10 bases match TRBD1. The CDR3 consists of 16 residues. Germline values: CDR1 SGHRS, CDR2 YFSETQ. V trimming: 4 bases; J trimming: 9 bases; junction bases outside the gene matches: 13.

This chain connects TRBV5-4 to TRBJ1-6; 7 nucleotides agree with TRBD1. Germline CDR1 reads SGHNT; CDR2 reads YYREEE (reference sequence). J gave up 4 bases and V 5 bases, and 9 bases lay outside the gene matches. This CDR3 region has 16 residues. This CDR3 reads CASRETGKVYNSPLHF. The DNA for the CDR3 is TGTGCCAGCAGGGAGACAGGGAAGGTATATAATTCACCCCTCCACTTT.

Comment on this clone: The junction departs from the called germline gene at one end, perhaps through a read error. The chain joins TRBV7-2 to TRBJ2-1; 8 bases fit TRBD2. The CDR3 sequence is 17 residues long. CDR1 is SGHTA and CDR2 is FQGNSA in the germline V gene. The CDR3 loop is CASSLYLRTSSYNQQFF. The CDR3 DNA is TGTGCCAGCAGCTTATATCTTAGGACTAGCTCCTACAATCAGCAGTTCTTC.

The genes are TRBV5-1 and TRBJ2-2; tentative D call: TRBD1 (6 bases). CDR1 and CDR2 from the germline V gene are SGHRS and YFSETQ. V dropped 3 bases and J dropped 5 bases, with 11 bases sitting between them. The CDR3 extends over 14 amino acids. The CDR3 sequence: CASSSSDRTGELFF. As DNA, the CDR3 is TGCGCCAGCAGCTCTTCCGACAGGACCGGGGAGCTGTTTTTT.

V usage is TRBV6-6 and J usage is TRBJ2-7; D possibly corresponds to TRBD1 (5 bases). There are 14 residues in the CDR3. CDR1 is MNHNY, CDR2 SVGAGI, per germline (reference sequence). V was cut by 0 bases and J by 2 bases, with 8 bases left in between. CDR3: CASSYSTDPYEQYF. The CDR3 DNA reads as TGTGCCAGCAGTTACTCGACAGATCCCTACGAGCAGTACTTC.

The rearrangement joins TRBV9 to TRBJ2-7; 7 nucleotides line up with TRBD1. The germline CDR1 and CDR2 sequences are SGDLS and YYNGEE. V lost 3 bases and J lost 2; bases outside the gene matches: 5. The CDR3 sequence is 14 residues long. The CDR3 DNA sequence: TGTGCCAGCAGCGGTGACAGGGCCCCCTACGAGCAGTACTTC. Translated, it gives CASSGDRAPYEQYF.

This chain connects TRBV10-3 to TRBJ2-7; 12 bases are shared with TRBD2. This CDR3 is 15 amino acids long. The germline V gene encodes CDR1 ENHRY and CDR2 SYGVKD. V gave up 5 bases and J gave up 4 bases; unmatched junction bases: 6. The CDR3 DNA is TGTGCCATCAGTTCGACTAGCGGGAGCCTTTACGAGCAGTACTTC. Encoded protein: CAISSTSGSLYEQYF.

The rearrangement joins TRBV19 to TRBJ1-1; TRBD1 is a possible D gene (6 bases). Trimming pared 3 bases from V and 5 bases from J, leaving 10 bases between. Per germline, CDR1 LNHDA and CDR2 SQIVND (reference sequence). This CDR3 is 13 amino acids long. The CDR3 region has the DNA TGTGCCAGTAGTATGCAGGGACATACTGAAGCTTTCTTT. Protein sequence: CASSMQGHTEAFF.

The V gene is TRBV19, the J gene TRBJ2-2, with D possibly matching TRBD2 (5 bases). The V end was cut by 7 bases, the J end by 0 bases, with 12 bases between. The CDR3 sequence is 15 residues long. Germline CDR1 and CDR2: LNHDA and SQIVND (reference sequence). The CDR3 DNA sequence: TGTGCCAGTATTGCGGGTCTATCGAACACCGGGGAGCTGTTTTTT. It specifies CASIAGLSNTGELFF.

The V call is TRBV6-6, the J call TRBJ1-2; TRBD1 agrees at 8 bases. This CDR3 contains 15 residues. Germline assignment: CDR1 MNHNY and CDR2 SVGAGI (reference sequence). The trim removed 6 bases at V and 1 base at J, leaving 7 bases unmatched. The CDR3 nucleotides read TGTGCCAGCAGGCGAGACAGGGGAAGTAACTATGGCTACACCTTC. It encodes CASRRDRGSNYGYTF.